This entry lists 13 T cell receptor beta chains sequenced from one sample in a study of T cells expressing NK-cell markers (dated by TCRdb to 2020 to 2021). Receptors were amplified or captured by 5' RACE. The sample was run on an Illumina HiSeq 2000. After TCRdb reprocessed the reads, each CDR3 protein sequence was kept as one row, without DNA. The data table for this sample lists some 500,000 distinct CDR3 sequences. Jointly, the top ten make up under 1.5% of the sample. The sequenced material came from blood T cells: a sorted CD56 or NKG2C T cell subset, CD4+ or CD8+ T cells, or bulk PBMC T cells (not recorded which). These receptors all come from a woman between 45 and 65 years old in good health. Donor details come from another sample of the same person, matched by shared clones.

The V gene is TRBV18, the J gene TRBJ2-1; TCRdb names TRBD2, which stays unverified in the absence of DNA. Germline CDR1 KGHSH, CDR2 LQKENI. The CDR3 runs to 16 residues. CDR3 loop: CASSPFGGITSDEQFF.

The chain recombines TRBV7-9 with TRBJ1-2; as DNA is missing, the TRBD1 call by TCRdb cannot be tested. This CDR3 has 15 amino acids. Germline V gene sequence: CDR1 SEHNR, CDR2 FQNEAQ (reference sequence). CDR3 region: CASSLEFRDSTGYTF.

The chain has TRBV2 and TRBJ1-1; TCRdb gives TRBD1 as the D gene, but with no DNA this cannot be confirmed. Germline assignment: CDR1 SNHLY and CDR2 FYNNEI. The CDR3 runs 14 residues. The CDR3 sequence: CASRGTSKNTEAFF.

The chain joins TRBV7-2 to TRBJ2-1. The germline V gene encodes CDR1 SGHTA and CDR2 FQGNSA. The CDR3 loop spans 14 amino acids. The CDR3 spells CASSRSFSSNEQFF. Complete variable domain (other parts from reference TRBV7-2 and TRBJ2-1): GAGVSQSPSNKVTEKGKDVELRCDPISGHTALYWYRQSLGQGLEFLIYFQGNSAPDKSGLPSDRFSAERTGGSVSTLTIQRTQQEDSAVYLCASSRSFSSNEQFFGPGTRLTVL.

The chain combines TRBV29-1 with TRBJ2-1; the TCRdb D gene call, TRBD1, has no DNA to confirm it. The germline gives CDR1 SQVTM, CDR2 ANQGSEA. The CDR3 covers 15 residues. The CDR3 sequence: CSASEGGASYNEQFF.

The chain is built from TRBV7-9 and TRBJ2-1. CDR3 length: 15 residues. Germline V CDR1 and CDR2: SEHNR, FQNEAQ (reference sequence). The chain's CDR3 is CASSLASENSNEQFF.

CDR3 protein: CASSWDSDEQYF. The chain combines TRBV5-1 with TRBJ2-7. The CDR3 sequence is 12 residues long. Germline V CDR1 and CDR2: SGHRS, YFSETQ. The entire variable domain, with the rest obtained from reference TRBV5-1 and TRBJ2-7, is as follows: KAGVTQTPRYLIKTRGQQVTLSCSPISGHRSVSWYQQTPGQGLQFLFEYFSETQRNKGNFPGRFSGRQFSNSRSEMNVSTLELGDSALYLCASSWDSDEQYFGPGTRLTVT.

The V gene is TRBV11-2, the J gene TRBJ2-4; TCRdb reports TRBD1, a call that lacks DNA to check it against. Germline V CDR1 and CDR2: SGHAT, FQNNGV. The length of the CDR3 is 16 residues. Here the CDR3 reads CASSWDRLIAKNIQYF. Full variable domain (rest looked up from reference TRBV11-2 and TRBJ2-4): EAGVAQSPRYKIIEKRQSVAFWCNPISGHATLYWYQQILGQGPKLLIQFQNNGVVDDSQLPKDRFSAERLKGVDSTLKIQPAKLEDSAVYLCASSWDRLIAKNIQYFGAGTRLSVL.

The chain combines TRBV12-3 or TRBV12-4 with TRBJ2-7; no DNA is available, so the TRBD1 call from TCRdb remains unchecked. This CDR3 is 15 amino acids long. The CDR3: CASSLTREVSYEQYF.

This chain uses TRBV29-1 with TRBJ2-1; TCRdb's D call, TRBD2, is unchecked because there is no DNA. Per germline, CDR1 SQVTM and CDR2 ANQGSEA. The CDR3 is made up of 14 amino acids. CDR3 sequence reads: CSGLVHGFINEQFF.

The V and J genes are TRBV7-6 and TRBJ2-1; TCRdb indicates TRBD1, and absent DNA this call remains unverified. This CDR3 has 19 amino acids. Germline CDR1 SGHVS, CDR2 FNYEAQ. This chain's CDR3 is CASSLNTGQAFSSYNEQFF.

The chain has TRBV10-1 and TRBJ2-3. From germline, CDR1 is WNHNN and CDR2 SYGVQD (reference sequence). This CDR3 has 11 residues. The CDR3 loop is CASSEKDTQYF.

The rearrangement joins TRBV6-1 to TRBJ2-7; there is no DNA to check the TCRdb D call of TRBD1. In germline, CDR1 is MNHNS, CDR2 SASEGT. This CDR3 spans 12 amino acids. The CDR3 sequence: CASIWDSYEQYF.